The 28 T cell receptor beta chains presented below share a single source sample, sequenced in a study of low-dose radiotherapy and immunotherapy resistance in tumors (dated by TCRdb to 2022 to 2024). First-strand cDNA was synthesized with Superscript III and a set of TRAV- and TRBV-specific primers, covering both TCRalpha and TCRbeta chains. A roughly 21-cycle PCR with Phusion amplified the TCRs, pairing a constant-region primer with the adapter that was attached to the V primers. The public reads were reprocessed in TCRdb via fastp at Q25 and MiXCR, keeping in-frame beta chains. Rows with a matching CDR3 protein are joined into one entry that keeps the most common DNA and genes. The sample has 14,000 to 15,000 distinct CDR3 sequences on record, roughly 50% of them singletons. The ten most abundant clones make up 3.5% to 4.5% of the sample. These receptors were taken from a human donor with advanced metastatic prostate, ovarian, gallbladder or colorectal cancer (not recorded which). This table probably holds off-target reads from a library built for another chain.

This clonotype has only a few counts. The CDR3 reads CASSPRQGRTGELFF. The CDR3 nucleotides are TGTGCCAGCAGCCCCCGACAGGGTAGAACCGGGGAGCTGTTTTTT. The chain has TRBV7-7 and TRBJ2-2, with TRBD1 matching 7 bases. The CDR3 contains 15 residues. V lost 5 bases to trimming and J lost 5 bases; unmatched junction nucleotides: 8. Looked up from germline, CDR1 is SSHAT and CDR2 is FNYEAQ (reference sequence).

CDR3 DNA sequence: TGTGCCAGCAGTTTTATGTGGACTGAAGCTTTCTTT. Its protein product is CASSFMWTEAFF. The rearrangement links TRBV12-3 or TRBV12-4 to TRBJ1-1; D gene uncertain. Trimming left V 3 bases short and J 5 bases short, with 7 bases between. The CDR3 has 12 residues.

This rearrangement joins TRBV27 to TRBJ2-3; D is uncertain. V lost 10 bases and J 6 bases, leaving 17 bases between the germline ends. Germline V CDR1 and CDR2: MNHEY, SMNVEV (reference sequence). This CDR3 is 13 amino acids long. The CDR3 spells CATRLALMDTQYF. Written as DNA, the CDR3 is TGTGCCACCAGGTTGGCCCTTATGGATACGCAGTATTTT.

The J gene is TRBJ2-1, the V gene TRBV6-2 or TRBV6-3; possibly TRBD1 or TRBD2 for D (6 bases each). This CDR3 spans 12 amino acids. From germline, CDR1 is MNHEY and CDR2 SVGEGT. Deletions cut 5 bases from V and 8 bases from J, with 10 bases between. CDR3 sequence (DNA): TGTGCCAGCAGTCCAAGGGGGGATGAGCAGTTCTTC. Translating gives CASSPRGDEQFF.

This clonotype has only a few counts. The rearrangement joins TRBV12-3 or TRBV12-4 to TRBJ2-7; D gene unclear. Trimming cost V 3 bases and J 1 base, with 10 bases left between them. This CDR3 contains 14 residues. DNA for the CDR3: TGTGCCAGCAGTTTTCCCCCCCGGTCCTACGAGCAGTACTTC. Translated, it gives CASSFPPRSYEQYF.

The V and J genes are TRBV13 and TRBJ1-3; no definite D call. Between the trimmed V and J ends, which lost 8 bases and 1 base, there was a span of 9 bases. Per the germline V gene, CDR1 is PRHDT and CDR2 is FYEKMQ (reference sequence). The CDR3 runs 13 residues. Here the CDR3 reads CASRSGSGNTIYF. Here the CDR3 DNA reads TGTGCCAGCCGTTCGGGATCTGGAAACACCATATATTTT.

The genes are TRBV29-1 and TRBJ2-2; D not certain. The ends were cut back, 7 bases at V and 5 bases at J, with 8 bases in the middle. This CDR3 comprises 11 residues. Germline assignment: CDR1 SQVTM and CDR2 ANQGSEA. For the CDR3, the DNA is TGCAGCGCTCAACTGACCGGGGAGCTGTTTTTT. Protein sequence: CSAQLTGELFF.

The chain has TRBV3-1 and TRBJ2-5; possible D gene TRBD2, 6 bases. The V end was cut by 1 base, the J end by 5 bases, with 14 bases between. CDR1 LGHDT and CDR2 YNNKEL come from the germline V gene (reference sequence). This CDR3 has 15 amino acids. The CDR3 DNA sequence: TGTGCCAGCAGCCAAGTAACCCTAGCGAGGGAGACCCAGTACTTC. Its protein is CASSQVTLARETQYF.

The chain carries TRBV12-3 or TRBV12-4 and TRBJ1-6, with 7 nucleotides matching TRBD1. This CDR3 has 13 residues. Trimming cost V 6 bases and J 10 bases; bases outside gene matches: 6. The CDR3 nucleotides are TGTGCCAGCAGAGAACAGGGGTTCTCACCCCTCCACTTT. Protein: CASREQGFSPLHF.

V usage is TRBV11-2 and J usage is TRBJ2-3, with 9 bases that match TRBD1. This CDR3 contains 16 residues. After removal of 4 bases from V and 1 base from J, the junction contained 6 bases not matched to a gene. The germline V gene encodes CDR1 SGHAT and CDR2 FQNNGV. The CDR3 loop reads CASSSQGQGRTDTQYF. The CDR3 DNA follows: TGTGCCAGCAGCTCCCAGGGACAGGGACGCACAGATACGCAGTATTTT.

This chain joins TRBV7-8 and TRBJ2-7; 7 bases align to TRBD2. The CDR3 is 14 amino acids. Trimming took 7 bases from V and 7 from J; bases not matched to a gene: 13. CDR1 and CDR2 from the germline V gene are SGHVS and FQNEAQ. CDR3: CASTRGEPTGEQYF. CDR3 bases: TGTGCCAGCACCCGGGGGGAGCCGACGGGGGAGCAGTACTTC. The full variable domain, with the rest looked up from reference TRBV7-8 and TRBJ2-7, is GAGVSQSPRYKVAKRGQDVALRCDPISGHVSLFWYQQALGQGPEFLTYFQNEAQLDKSGLPSDRFFAERPEGSVSTLKIQRTQQEDSAVYLCASTRGEPTGEQYFGPGTRLTVT.

This clonotype was counted a few times. The rearrangement joins TRBV5-1 to TRBJ1-2, with D perhaps TRBD1 (6 bases). Trimming removed 4 bases at V and 6 bases at J, with 19 bases between. Germline V gene lookup returns CDR1 SGHRS and CDR2 YFSETQ. This CDR3 spans 15 amino acids. The CDR3 loop reads CASSLAPSGTNGYTF. The CDR3 region has the DNA TGCGCCAGCAGCCTAGCGCCCTCCGGGACAAATGGCTACACCTTC. The complete variable domain, with remaining parts taken from reference TRBV5-1 and TRBJ1-2, reads KAGVTQTPRYLIKTRGQQVTLSCSPISGHRSVSWYQQTPGQGLQFLFEYFSETQRNKGNFPGRFSGRQFSNSRSEMNVSTLELGDSALYLCASSLAPSGTNGYTFGSGTRLTVV.

The rearrangement links TRBV5-5 to TRBJ2-5; 9 bases are shared with TRBD1. With V trimmed by 5 bases and J by 5 bases, 7 bases remained unmatched. Germline assignment: CDR1 SGHKS and CDR2 YYEKEE (reference sequence). The CDR3 runs 14 residues. CDR3 protein: CASRYTGGGETQYF. Written as DNA, the CDR3 is TGTGCCAGCAGATATACAGGGGGCGGGGAGACCCAGTACTTC.

This clonotype has a single count. The rearrangement links TRBV5-1 to TRBJ2-1, with 15 bases fitting TRBD2. In germline, CDR1 is SGHRS, CDR2 YFSETQ. The V and J ends lost 8 bases and 7 bases, in that order; junction bases with no gene match: 4. This CDR3 has 14 amino acids. The CDR3 reads CASWGLAGGNEQFF. CDR3 DNA sequence: TGCGCCAGTTGGGGACTAGCGGGAGGAAATGAGCAGTTCTTC.

J is TRBJ1-2 and V is TRBV28, with 10 nucleotides matching TRBD1. The CDR3 runs to 16 residues. Germline CDR1 is MDHEN and CDR2 is SYDVKM. V dropped 5 bases and J dropped 4; count of bases not matched to a gene: 10. Here the CDR3 reads CASSPTRTGGSYGYTF. The CDR3 DNA is TGTGCCAGCAGTCCTACCCGGACAGGGGGAAGCTATGGCTACACCTTC.

In this sample, this clonotype turned up a few times. The CDR3, as DNA: TGTGCCAGCAGCCAAGAATACGGACTGGCAGATACGCAGTATTTT. Its protein product is CASSQEYGLADTQYF. The chain joins TRBV14 to TRBJ2-3, with a possible D match to TRBD2 (5 bases). Germline lookup yields CDR1 SGHDN and CDR2 FVKESK. The V gene lost 0 bases and the J gene lost 4 bases, with 11 bases spanning the gap. The CDR3 runs 15 residues.

This clonotype was counted between two and nine times. The chain has TRBV20-1 and TRBJ2-5; 8 bases fit TRBD2. CDR1 and CDR2 from the germline V gene are DFQATT and SNEGSKA (reference sequence). The trim removed 2 bases at V and 1 base at J, leaving 3 bases unmatched. The CDR3 is 14 amino acids. CDR3 protein: CSARLAGPQETQYF. CDR3 sequence (DNA): TGCAGTGCTAGACTAGCGGGCCCCCAAGAGACCCAGTACTTC.

The genes are TRBV6-1 and TRBJ1-4; D gene unclear. This CDR3 comprises 17 residues. Trimming left V 5 bases short and J 8 bases short, with 24 bases between. Germline V gene data show CDR1 as MNHNS and CDR2 as SASEGT. CDR3 sequence: CASSYPPRPRLWEKLFF. In DNA form, the CDR3 reads TGTGCCAGCAGTTACCCACCTCGACCCCGTCTATGGGAAAAACTGTTTTTT.

The chain has TRBV10-3 and TRBJ1-5; D gene ambiguous. The germline CDR1 and CDR2 sequences are ENHRY and SYGVKD. V was trimmed by 3 bases and J by 1 base, leaving 16 bases between them. The CDR3 runs to 17 residues. In DNA, the CDR3 is TGTGCCATCAGTGATCCTATATCCGGGGAGAGCAATCAGCCCCAGCATTTT. Translation gives CAISDPISGESNQPQHF.

V gene TRBV27 combines with J gene TRBJ2-3; 11 bases are shared with TRBD2. The germline CDR1 and CDR2 sequences are MNHEY and SMNVEV (reference sequence). This CDR3 comprises 15 residues. The V segment lost 6 bases and the J segment 6 bases; nucleotides outside the gene matches: 8. The CDR3 DNA follows: TGTGCCAGCAGCCTACTAGCGGGAGTTGGTGATACGCAGTATTTT. Its protein is CASSLLAGVGDTQYF.

This clonotype was found a few times. One junction end does not reproduce the germline sequence, and a read error may be involved. The chain employs TRBV5-1 and TRBJ2-5; no firm D call. The length of the CDR3 is 13 residues. The germline CDR1 and CDR2 sequences are SGHRS and YFSETQ. CDR3 DNA: TGTGCCAGCAGCTTTAGTTCCAGCGAGACCCAGTACTTC. It codes for CASSFSSSETQYF.

This clonotype was seen a handful of times. The chain is built from TRBV3-1 and TRBJ2-1; D may be TRBD1 (6 bases). Trimming took off 4 bases at V and 10 bases at J, with 14 bases between the two ends. The germline V gene has CDR1 LGHDT and CDR2 YNNKEL (reference sequence). This CDR3 has 13 amino acids. The CDR3 sequence: CASSRVGAGEQFF. Written as DNA, the CDR3 is TGTGCCAGCAGCCGGGTGGGGGCTGGAGAGCAGTTCTTC.

The V call is TRBV28, the J call TRBJ2-6; D is unresolved. The CDR3 covers 17 residues. Germline-derived CDR1 and CDR2 are MDHEN and SYDVKM. Trimming removed 1 base at V and 3 bases at J, with 13 bases between. The CDR3 loop is CASSLSGGLSGANVLTF. As DNA, the CDR3 is TGTGCCAGCAGTTTATCGGGTGGCCTGAGTGGGGCCAACGTCCTGACTTTC.

This clonotype occurred a few times. The rearrangement joins TRBV29-1 to TRBJ2-3; the D is unclear. V was cut by 4 bases and J by 5 bases, with 13 bases left in between. The CDR3 loop spans 13 amino acids. The germline CDR1 and CDR2 sequences are SQVTM and ANQGSEA. CDR3 DNA: TGCAGCGTTGGTGTTCGGTGGGAAGATACGCAGTATTTT. Translating gives CSVGVRWEDTQYF.

This clonotype was counted between two and nine times. The chain is built from TRBV7-2 and TRBJ2-5; D not certain. The CDR3 is 11 amino acids. With 6 bases removed from V and 5 bases from J, the gap between germline ends came to 7 bases. Germline lookup yields CDR1 SGHTA and CDR2 FQGNSA. The CDR3 coding sequence is TGTGCCAGCAGGTTCGGGGAGACCCAGTACTTC. Translation: CASRFGETQYF.

Only one count was recorded for this clonotype. At one of its ends the junction is not consistent with the germline gene, which may arise from a read error. V and J are TRBV5-8 and TRBJ2-3; 9 bases fit TRBD2. The CDR3 loop spans 14 amino acids. Per germline, CDR1 SGHTS and CDR2 YDEGEE. CDR3 in DNA: TGCGCCAGCGGCTCAACAGCGGGAGGAGATACGCAGTATTTT. Its protein product is CASGSTAGGDTQYF.

This clonotype appeared a few times. The J gene is TRBJ1-6, the V gene TRBV28; 10 nucleotides match TRBD1. CDR1 MDHEN and CDR2 SYDVKM come from the germline V gene. Germline trimming cut 4 bases from V and 5 bases from J; bases unmatched to any gene: 2. CDR3 length: 15 amino acids. In DNA, the CDR3 is TGTGCCAGCAGTTCGACAGGGGGCCATAATTCACCCCTCCACTTT. It translates to CASSSTGGHNSPLHF.

This clonotype was detected only once. This sequence joins TRBV7-2 and TRBJ1-2; D remains unclear. The CDR3 runs to 15 residues. The germline CDR1 and CDR2 sequences are SGHTA and FQGNSA. V was trimmed by 0 bases and J by 4 bases, leaving 12 bases between them. CDR3 sequence reads: CASSLAQQSFYGYTF. The CDR3 bases are TGTGCCAGCAGCTTAGCCCAGCAGTCCTTCTATGGCTACACCTTC.